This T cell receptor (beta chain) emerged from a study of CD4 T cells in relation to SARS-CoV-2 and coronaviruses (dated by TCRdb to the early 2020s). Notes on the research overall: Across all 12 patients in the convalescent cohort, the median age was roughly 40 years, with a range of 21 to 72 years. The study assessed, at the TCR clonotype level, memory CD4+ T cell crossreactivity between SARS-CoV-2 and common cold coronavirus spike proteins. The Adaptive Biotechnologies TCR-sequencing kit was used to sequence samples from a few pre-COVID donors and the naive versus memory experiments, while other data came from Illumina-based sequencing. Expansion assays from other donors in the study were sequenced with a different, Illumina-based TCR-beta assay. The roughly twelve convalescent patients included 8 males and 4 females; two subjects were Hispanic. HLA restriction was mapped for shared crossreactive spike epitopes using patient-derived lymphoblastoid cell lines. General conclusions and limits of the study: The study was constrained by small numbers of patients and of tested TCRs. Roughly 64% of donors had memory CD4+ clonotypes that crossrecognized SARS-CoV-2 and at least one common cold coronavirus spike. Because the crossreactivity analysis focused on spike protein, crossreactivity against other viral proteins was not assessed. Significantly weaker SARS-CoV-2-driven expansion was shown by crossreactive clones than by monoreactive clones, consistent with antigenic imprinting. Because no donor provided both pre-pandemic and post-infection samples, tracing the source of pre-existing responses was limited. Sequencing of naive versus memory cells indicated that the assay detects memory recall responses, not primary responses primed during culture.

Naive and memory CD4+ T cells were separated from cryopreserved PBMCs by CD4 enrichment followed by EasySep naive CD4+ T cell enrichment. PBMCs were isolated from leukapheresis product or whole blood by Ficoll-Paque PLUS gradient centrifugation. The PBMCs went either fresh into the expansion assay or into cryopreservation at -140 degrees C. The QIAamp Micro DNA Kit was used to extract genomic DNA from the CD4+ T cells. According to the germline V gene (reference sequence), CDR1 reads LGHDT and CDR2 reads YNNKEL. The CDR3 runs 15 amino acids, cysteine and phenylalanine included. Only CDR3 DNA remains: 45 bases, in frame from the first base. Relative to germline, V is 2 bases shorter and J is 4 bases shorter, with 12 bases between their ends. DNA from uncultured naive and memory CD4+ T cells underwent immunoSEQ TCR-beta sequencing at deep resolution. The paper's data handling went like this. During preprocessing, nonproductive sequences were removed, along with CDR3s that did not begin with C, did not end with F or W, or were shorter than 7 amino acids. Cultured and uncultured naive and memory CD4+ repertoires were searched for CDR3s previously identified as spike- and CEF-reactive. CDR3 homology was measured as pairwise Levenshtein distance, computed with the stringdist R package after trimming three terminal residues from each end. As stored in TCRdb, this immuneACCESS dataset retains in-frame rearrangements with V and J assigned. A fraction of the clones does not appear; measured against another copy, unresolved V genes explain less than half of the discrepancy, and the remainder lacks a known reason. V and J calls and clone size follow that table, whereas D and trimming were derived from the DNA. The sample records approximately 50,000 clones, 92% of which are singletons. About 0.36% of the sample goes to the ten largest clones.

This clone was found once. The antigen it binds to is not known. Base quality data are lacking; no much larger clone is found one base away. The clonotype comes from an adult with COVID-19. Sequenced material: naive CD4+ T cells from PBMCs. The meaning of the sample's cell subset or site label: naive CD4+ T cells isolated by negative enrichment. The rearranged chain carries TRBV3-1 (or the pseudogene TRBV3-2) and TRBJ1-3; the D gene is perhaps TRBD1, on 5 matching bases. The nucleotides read TGTGCCAGCAGCCAACGAACGACAGCGGGAAACACCATATATTTT. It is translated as CASSQRTTAGNTIYF.